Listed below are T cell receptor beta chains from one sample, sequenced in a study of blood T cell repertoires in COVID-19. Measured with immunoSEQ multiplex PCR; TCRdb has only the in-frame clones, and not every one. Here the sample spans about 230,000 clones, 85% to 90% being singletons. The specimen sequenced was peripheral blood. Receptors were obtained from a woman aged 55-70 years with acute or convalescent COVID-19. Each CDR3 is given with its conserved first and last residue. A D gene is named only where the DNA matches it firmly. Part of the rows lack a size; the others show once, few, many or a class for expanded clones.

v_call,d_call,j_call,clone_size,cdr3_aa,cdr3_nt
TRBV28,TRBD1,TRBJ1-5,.,CASAGQGALSNQPQHF,TGTGCCAGCGCGGGACAGGGGGCTTTGAGCAATCAGCCCCAGCATTTT
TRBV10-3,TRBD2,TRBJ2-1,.,CAIRNPGLETGEQFF,TGTGCCATCAGAAACCCGGGACTAGAGACGGGTGAGCAGTTCTTC
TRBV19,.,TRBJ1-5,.,CASSVLGGGSNQPQHF,TGTGCCAGTAGTGTCTTAGGGGGGGGCAGCAATCAGCCCCAGCATTTT
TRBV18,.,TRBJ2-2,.,CASSPGQANTGELFF,TGTGCCAGCTCACCAGGGCAGGCGAACACCGGGGAGCTGTTTTTT
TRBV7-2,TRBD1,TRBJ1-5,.,CASSSRTGGSGNQPQHF,TGTGCCAGCAGCTCCCGGACAGGGGGCAGCGGCAATCAGCCCCAGCATTTT
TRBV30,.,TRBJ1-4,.,CAWGVPLSDEKLFF,TGTGCCTGGGGAGTCCCCCTTTCGGATGAAAAACTGTTTTTT
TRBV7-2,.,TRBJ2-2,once,CASSSVLGPTGELFF,TGTGCCAGCAGCTCAGTACTAGGGCCCACCGGGGAGCTGTTTTTT
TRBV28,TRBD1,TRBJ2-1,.,CASFTTGGRSEQFF,TGTGCCAGCTTCACAACAGGGGGTAGGAGTGAGCAGTTCTTC
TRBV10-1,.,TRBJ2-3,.,CASSESRGTTDTQYF,TGCGCCAGCAGTGAGTCGAGAGGAACCACAGATACGCAGTATTTT
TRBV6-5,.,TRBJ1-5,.,CASSRETGNQPQHF,TGTGCCAGCAGTCGAGAGACAGGAAATCAGCCCCAGCATTTT
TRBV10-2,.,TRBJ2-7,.,CASNHNTRQPGETSYEQYF,TGCGCCAGCAACCACAACACACGACAACCAGGGGAGACGTCCTACGAGCAGTACTTC
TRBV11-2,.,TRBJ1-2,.,CASSPFGENYGYTF,TGTGCCAGCAGTCCCTTCGGGGAAAACTATGGCTACACCTTC
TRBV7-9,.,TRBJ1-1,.,CASSPILLQGTDTEAFF,TGTGCCAGCAGCCCGATCCTACTACAGGGAACGGACACTGAAGCTTTCTTT
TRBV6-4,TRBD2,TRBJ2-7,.,CASSDSLAGVEQYF,TGTGCCAGCAGTGACTCCCTAGCGGGAGTGGAGCAGTACTTC
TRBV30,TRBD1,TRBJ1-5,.,CAWSVTGTQPQHF,TGTGCCTGGAGTGTGACAGGGACTCAGCCCCAGCATTTT
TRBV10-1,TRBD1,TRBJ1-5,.,CASMSGQGVGNQPQHF,TGCGCCAGCATGTCCGGACAGGGGGTCGGCAATCAGCCCCAGCATTTT
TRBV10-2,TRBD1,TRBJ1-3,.,CASRDRGTGNTIYF,TGCGCCAGTCGGGACAGGGGGACTGGAAACACCATATATTTT
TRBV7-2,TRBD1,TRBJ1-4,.,CASSSRQGEGEKLFF,TGTGCCAGCAGCTCCCGACAGGGAGAAGGCGAAAAACTGTTTTTT
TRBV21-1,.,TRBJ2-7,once,CASSKAAQASYEQYF,TGTGCCAGCAGCAAAGCCGCGCAGGCATCCTACGAGCAGTACTTC
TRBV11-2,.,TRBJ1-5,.,CASSFSGRANQPQHF,TGTGCCAGCAGTTTTAGTGGCAGGGCAAATCAGCCCCAGCATTTT
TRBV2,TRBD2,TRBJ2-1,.,CASRTGLVNNEQFF,TGTGCCAGCAGAACGGGACTAGTAAACAATGAGCAGTTCTTC
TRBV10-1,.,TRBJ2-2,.,CASARGNTGELFF,TGCGCCAGCGCCCGGGGTAACACCGGGGAGCTGTTTTTT
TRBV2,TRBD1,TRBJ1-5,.,CASRSGGSSNQPQHF,TGTGCCAGCAGATCAGGGGGCTCTAGCAATCAGCCCCAGCATTTT
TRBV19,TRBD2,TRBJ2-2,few,CASSQTAGAGELFF,TGTGCCAGTAGTCAGACAGCGGGAGCCGGGGAGCTGTTTTTT
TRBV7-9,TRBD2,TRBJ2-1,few,CASSHLQTFSGGSYNEQFF,TGTGCCAGCAGCCATCTACAAACCTTTAGCGGGGGCTCCTACAATGAGCAGTTCTTC
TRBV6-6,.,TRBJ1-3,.,CASSRLGGGSGNTIYF,TGTGCCAGCAGTCGACTCGGGGGGGGCTCTGGAAACACCATATATTTT
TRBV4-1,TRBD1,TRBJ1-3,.,CASSQGPQGASGNTIYF,TGCGCCAGCAGCCAGGGCCCACAGGGGGCAAGTGGAAACACCATATATTTT
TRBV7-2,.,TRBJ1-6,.,CASSSGLMNNSPLHF,TGTGCCAGCAGCTCGGGATTAATGAATAATTCACCCCTCCACTTT
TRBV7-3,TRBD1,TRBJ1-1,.,CASSLTGTGGRMGEAFF,TGTGCCAGCAGCTTAACTGGGACAGGGGGCCGGATGGGTGAAGCTTTCTTT
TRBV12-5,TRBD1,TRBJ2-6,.,CASGRPDRAGANVLTF,TGTGCTAGTGGTCGCCCAGACAGGGCTGGGGCCAACGTCCTGACTTTC
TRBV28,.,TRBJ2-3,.,CASSPQGSATDTQYF,TGTGCCAGCAGTCCACAGGGTAGTGCGACAGATACGCAGTATTTT
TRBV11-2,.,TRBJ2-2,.,CASSLPSGPGELFF,TGTGCCAGCAGCCTCCCTTCTGGGCCCGGGGAGCTGTTTTTT
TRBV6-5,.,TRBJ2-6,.,CASRREPGANVLTF,TGTGCCAGCAGGAGAGAACCTGGGGCCAACGTCCTGACTTTC
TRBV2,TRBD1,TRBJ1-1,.,CASSAYRGREGAFF,TGTGCCAGCAGTGCGTACAGGGGGCGGGAAGGGGCTTTCTTT
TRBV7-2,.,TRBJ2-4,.,CASSLGPDKNIQYF,TGTGCCAGCAGCTTAGGCCCAGACAAAAACATTCAGTACTTC
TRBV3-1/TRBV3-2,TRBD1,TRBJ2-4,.,CASSLQGALDIQYF,TGTGCCAGCAGCCTACAGGGGGCGCTGGACATTCAGTACTTC
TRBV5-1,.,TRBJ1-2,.,CASSFYRGTNYGYTF,TGCGCCAGCAGCTTTTACCGGGGAACTAACTATGGCTACACCTTC